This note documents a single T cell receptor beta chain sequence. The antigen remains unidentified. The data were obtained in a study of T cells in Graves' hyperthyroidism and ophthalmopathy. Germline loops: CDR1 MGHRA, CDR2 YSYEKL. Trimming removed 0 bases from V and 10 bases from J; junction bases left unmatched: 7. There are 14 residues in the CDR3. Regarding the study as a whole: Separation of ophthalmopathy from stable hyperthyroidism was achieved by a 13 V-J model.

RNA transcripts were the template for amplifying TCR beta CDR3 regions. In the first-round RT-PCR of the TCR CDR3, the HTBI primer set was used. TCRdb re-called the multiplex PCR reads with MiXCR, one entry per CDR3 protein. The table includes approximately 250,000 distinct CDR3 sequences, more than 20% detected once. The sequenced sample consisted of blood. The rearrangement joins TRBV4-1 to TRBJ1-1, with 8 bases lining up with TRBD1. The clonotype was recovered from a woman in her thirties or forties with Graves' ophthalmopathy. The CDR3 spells CASSQEDRGGGAFF. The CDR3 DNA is TGCGCCAGCAGCCAAGAAGACAGGGGTGGTGGAGCTTTCTTT.